The sequence of this TCR beta chain was determined in a study of regulatory T cells in long-lasting Graves disease. The time point was: newly diagnosed GD, antithyroid drugs for less than 3 months. PBMC-derived RNA was used for the TCR library. The CDR3 sequence is 15 residues long. The trim removed 4 bases at V and 2 bases at J, leaving 8 bases unmatched. Looked up from germline, CDR1 is DFQATT and CDR2 is SNEGSKA (reference sequence). This clonotype was observed at least ten times. Its matching antigen is unknown. Findings and caveats of the study: Thyroid tissue went unstudied; only peripheral blood was examined.

The TCR beta library used iRepertoire HTBI primers with Arm-PCR amplification of CDR3. TCRdb fed the multiplex PCR reads into MiXCR, producing one record per CDR3 protein. The sample includes some 250,000 distinct CDR3 sequences, 20% of them seen just once. The chain has TRBV20-1 and TRBJ2-1; 7 bases line up with TRBD1. The TCR sequence derives from a female donor with Graves disease. Sample: peripheral blood mononuclear cells (PBMCs), taken at new diagnosis, from a patient treated with antithyroid drugs. The CDR3 reads CSATNRRGPYNEQFF. The CDR3 DNA sequence: TGCAGTGCTACGAATAGAAGGGGGCCCTACAATGAGCAGTTCTTC.